The subject of this entry is one T cell receptor (beta chain). Its antigen is currently unknown. This may come from a read error, since a much larger clone is one base off. Other DNA sequences in this sample translate to the same CDR3. Over several immunoSEQ plates, each subset's genomic DNA was distributed in even portions. Roughly 27,000 T cell genomes, or 200 to 250 ng DNA, went into the sorted-subset replicate PCRs. Clones were sequenced by immunoSEQ multiplex PCR, and TCRdb holds only the in-frame ones, with some missing. This sample has fewer than 1.4 million clones, with 75% to 85% found just once. The CDR3 covers 12 residues. CDR1 is MDHEN and CDR2 is SYDVKM in the germline V gene. V lost 3 bases, J lost 0 bases, and 0 bases lay in between. The data originate from a study of shared clonotypes between healthy human individuals. Findings and caveats of the study: The study found about 5% of naive CD4 clonotypes shared across a few donors.

Input material: memory CD4+ T cells from PBMCs. Subset in this sample: CD45RA-negative fraction. This receptor was identified in a man aged 18 to 30 in good health. Some clones in this sample may be carry-over from other donors' samples. The chain carries TRBV28 and TRBJ1-3; D not certain. The CDR3 region has the DNA TGTGCCAGCAGTTTCTCTGGAAACACCATATATTTT. It is translated as CASSFSGNTIYF.